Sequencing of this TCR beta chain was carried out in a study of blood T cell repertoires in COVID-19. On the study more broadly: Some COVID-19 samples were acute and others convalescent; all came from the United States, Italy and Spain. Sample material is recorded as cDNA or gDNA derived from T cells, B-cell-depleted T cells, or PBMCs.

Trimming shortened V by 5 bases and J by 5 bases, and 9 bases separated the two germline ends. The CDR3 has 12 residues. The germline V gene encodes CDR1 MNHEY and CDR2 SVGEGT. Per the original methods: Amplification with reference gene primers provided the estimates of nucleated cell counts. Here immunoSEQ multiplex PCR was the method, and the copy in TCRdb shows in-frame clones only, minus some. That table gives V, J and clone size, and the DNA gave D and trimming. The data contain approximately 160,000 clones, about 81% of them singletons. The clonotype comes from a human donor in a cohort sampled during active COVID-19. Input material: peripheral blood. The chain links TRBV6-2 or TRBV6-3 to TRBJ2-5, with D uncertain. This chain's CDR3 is CASSHPRETQYF. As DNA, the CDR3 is TGTGCCAGCAGTCATCCTAGGGAGACCCAGTACTTC.